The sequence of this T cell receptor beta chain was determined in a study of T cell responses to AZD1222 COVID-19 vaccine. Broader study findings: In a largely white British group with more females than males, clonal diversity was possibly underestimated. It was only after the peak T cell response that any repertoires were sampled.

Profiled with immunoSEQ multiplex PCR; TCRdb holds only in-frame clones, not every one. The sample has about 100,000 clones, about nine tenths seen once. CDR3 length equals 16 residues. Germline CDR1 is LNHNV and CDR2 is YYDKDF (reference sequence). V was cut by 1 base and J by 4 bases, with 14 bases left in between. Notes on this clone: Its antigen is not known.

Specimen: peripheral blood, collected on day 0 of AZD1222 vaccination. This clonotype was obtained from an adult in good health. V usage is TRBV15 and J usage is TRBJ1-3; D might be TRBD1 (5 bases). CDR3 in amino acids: CATSRVGAGLGNTIYF. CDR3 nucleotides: TGTGCCACCAGCAGAGTCGGGGCGGGCCTGGGAAACACCATATATTTT. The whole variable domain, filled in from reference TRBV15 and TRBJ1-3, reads DAMVIQNPRYQVTQFGKPVTLSCSQTLNHNVMYWYQQKSSQAPKLLFHYYDKDFNNEADTPDNFQSRRPNTSFCFLDIRSPGLGDTAMYLCATSRVGAGLGNTIYFGEGSWLTVV.